This T cell receptor (beta chain) was obtained from a study of response to subunit inactivated influenza vaccine (dated by TCRdb to between 2017 and 2018). Regarding the study in general: To follow how T cells responded to a trivalent subunit inactivated influenza vaccine, the researchers relied on deep quantitative profiling of the T cell receptor repertoire.

Trimming costs V 0 bases and J 6 bases, and their ends lie 8 bases apart. The CDR3 goes from the cysteine to the phenylalanine over 13 residues. Only CDR3 DNA is held: 39 bases, read in frame from base 1. Sequences LGHNA (CDR1) and YNFKEQ (CDR2) are obtained from the germline V gene. Library generation was performed with RT-PCR. Sequencing was performed on an Illumina HiSeq 2500. TCRdb trimmed public reads at Q25 via fastp, called clones via MiXCR and kept in-frame beta chains. Rows merge per CDR3 protein into single entries with the most common DNA and genes. In all, the sample holds around 650,000 distinct CDR3 sequences, and about a sixth of those were seen once. Under 14% of the sample is held by the ten biggest clonotypes. Overall study outcomes, separate from this receptor: It was suggested by the authors that each seasonal influenza vaccination may recruit only a limited number of new T cells.

Points on this clonotype: Its antigen is not yet known. Within one base of it there is no much larger clone, and no base qualities were kept.

The sample was PBMCs from blood, taken roughly 12 days after vaccination. The V and J genes are TRBV4-2 and TRBJ1-2, and TRBD1 may be the D gene, going by 6 matching bases. The receptor comes from a man between 45 and 60 years old who received an inactivated influenza vaccine. Donor details come from another sample of the same person, matched by shared clones. The nucleotide sequence is given as TGTGCCAGCAGCCAAGACAGGGGCAATGGCTACACCTTC. Translated, it gives CASSQDRGNGYTF.